Presented here are 14 T cell receptor beta chains from one specimen sequenced in a study of identical twins. From the 5' RACE reads, TCRdb called clonotypes with MiXCR, one entry per CDR3 protein. The data contain 400,000 to 500,000 distinct CDR3 sequences, 14% of them seen just once; the ten biggest clones take up approximately 1%. The data were also submitted as part of a second study, on yellow fever vaccine responses in identical twins.

Sequenced sample: CD4+ T cells sorted from blood. These receptors all come from a woman between 18 and 29 years old in good health.

This sequence joins TRBV15 and TRBJ2-7; weak D call: TRBD2 (6 bases). The germline V gene has CDR1 LNHNV and CDR2 YYDKDF (reference sequence). V was cut by 3 bases and J by 0 bases, with 9 bases left in between. This CDR3 is 14 amino acids long. The CDR3 region is CATSSGGLSYEQYF. CDR3 coding DNA: TGTGCCACCAGCAGCGGGGGACTCTCCTACGAGCAGTACTTC.

The table lists this clonotype with a few counts. The chain couples TRBV5-1 to TRBJ2-6; D ambiguous. The germline V gene has CDR1 SGHRS and CDR2 YFSETQ. Trimming stripped 4 bases from V and 2 bases from J, with 7 bases between. This CDR3 is 14 amino acids long. CDR3: CASSDGPGANVLTF. For the CDR3, the DNA is TGCGCCAGCAGCGATGGGCCTGGGGCCAACGTCCTGACTTTC.

The sample holds many counts of this clonotype. This rearrangement joins TRBV4-3 to TRBJ2-1, with TRBD1 as a possible D gene (6 bases). Germline loops: CDR1 LGHNA, CDR2 YSLEER. Between the trimmed V and J ends, which lost 4 bases and 4 bases, there was a span of 17 bases. The CDR3 sequence is 16 residues long. CDR3 protein: CASSPQSGRGYNEQFF. In DNA, the CDR3 is TGCGCCAGCAGCCCTCAGTCGGGCAGGGGATACAATGAGCAGTTCTTC.

The J gene is TRBJ2-5, the V gene TRBV3-1; the D is unclear. Trimming removed 3 bases at V and 7 bases at J, with 15 bases between. Germline values: CDR1 LGHDT, CDR2 YNNKEL (reference sequence). The CDR3 loop spans 14 amino acids. The CDR3 DNA reads TGTGCCAGCAGCCAGACACCGGCGGTATGGACCCAGTACTTC. Its translation is CASSQTPAVWTQYF.

The genes are TRBV2 and TRBJ2-6, with TRBD1 matching over 9 bases. The germline CDR1 and CDR2 sequences are SNHLY and FYNNEI. The V segment lost 2 bases and the J segment 2 bases; nucleotides outside the gene matches: 7. The CDR3 has 18 amino acids. CDR3 sequence: CASSEHPGQGAGANVLTF. The CDR3 nucleotides read TGTGCCAGCAGTGAACACCCGGGACAGGGTGCTGGGGCCAACGTCCTGACTTTC.

V gene TRBV28 combines with J gene TRBJ2-5; 12 nucleotides align to TRBD1. The CDR3 is made up of 16 amino acids. The trim removed 5 bases at V and 5 bases at J, leaving 9 bases unmatched. Per germline, CDR1 MDHEN and CDR2 SYDVKM. CDR3 sequence: CASSQPGQGARETQYF. In DNA, the CDR3 is TGTGCCAGCAGTCAACCGGGACAGGGGGCGAGGGAGACCCAGTACTTC.

The chain has TRBV5-1 and TRBJ1-2; 11 nucleotides agree with TRBD1. The junction had 6 bases not matched to a gene; V was cut back by 4 bases and J by 4 bases. The CDR3 has 15 residues. Looked up from germline, CDR1 is SGHRS and CDR2 is YFSETQ. CDR3 residues: CASSRGQGGSYGYTF. Written as DNA, the CDR3 is TGCGCCAGCAGCAGGGGACAGGGGGGTTCCTATGGCTACACCTTC.

This clonotype occurred a few times. DNA of the CDR3: TGTGCCAGCAGGCGACAGGGCCCTTACGAGCAGTACTTC. Its protein is CASRRQGPYEQYF. The chain employs TRBV27 and TRBJ2-7; 7 positions match TRBD1. The CDR3 has 13 residues. Germline CDR1 MNHEY, CDR2 SMNVEV (reference sequence). Trimming removed 6 bases from V and 4 bases from J; junction bases left unmatched: 6.

In its sample, this clonotype was seen a few times. The V and J genes are TRBV14 and TRBJ2-5; TRBD2 might be the D (7 bases). Trimming took 3 bases from V and 2 from J, leaving 13 bases between them. CDR1 and CDR2 (germline): SGHDN, FVKESK. The CDR3 has 15 residues. CDR3 protein: CASSQRGRGQETQYF. CDR3 coding DNA: TGTGCCAGCAGCCAGCGGGGGCGCGGTCAAGAGACCCAGTACTTC.

The chain carries TRBV6-2 or TRBV6-3 and TRBJ2-7, with a tentative D call TRBD2 (5 bases). V lost 7 bases, J lost 1 base, and 14 bases lay in between. CDR3 length equals 14 residues. Per the germline V gene, CDR1 is MNHEY and CDR2 is SVGEGT. The CDR3 loop reads CASTKSGASYEQYF. CDR3 DNA: TGTGCCAGCACCAAAAGCGGAGCTTCCTACGAGCAGTACTTC.

This clonotype occurred a few times. J is TRBJ2-1 and V is TRBV11-1; 11 bases map to TRBD2. Germline CDR1 SGHAT, CDR2 FQDESV (reference sequence). This CDR3 has 17 residues. V lost 5 bases and J lost 2; bases outside the gene matches: 8. The CDR3 region has the DNA TGTGCCAGCAGCGCGGGTTCACTAGCGGGGGCCTACAATGAGCAGTTCTTC. This codes for CASSAGSLAGAYNEQFF.

This chain uses TRBV5-6 with TRBJ2-1, with no clear D. The CDR3 is 15 residues long. In germline, CDR1 is SGHDT, CDR2 YYEEEE. V lost 1 base and J 5 bases, leaving 13 bases between the germline ends. The CDR3 region has the DNA TGTGCCAGCAGCTTGCTGGGCGACGGTGACAATGAGCAGTTCTTC. Protein product: CASSLLGDGDNEQFF.

There are a few counts of this clonotype. The genes are TRBV5-1 and TRBJ2-3, with 8 positions matching TRBD2. Germline CDR1 and CDR2: SGHRS and YFSETQ. The CDR3 spans 17 residues. J gave up 6 bases and V 0 bases, and 12 bases lay outside the gene matches. CDR3 protein: CASSLDPTGTSVDTQYF. The CDR3 DNA follows: TGCGCCAGCAGCTTGGATCCGACCGGGACTAGTGTGGATACGCAGTATTTT.

For the CDR3, the DNA is TGCAGTGCTAGACAGGGAGATCGAGGAGATACGCAGTATTTT. Translating it yields CSARQGDRGDTQYF. The chain employs TRBV20-1 and TRBJ2-3; perhaps D is TRBD1 or TRBD2 (5 bases each). Trimming cost V 2 bases and J 5 bases, with 14 bases left between them. Per the germline V gene, CDR1 is DFQATT and CDR2 is SNEGSKA (reference sequence). This CDR3 has 14 residues.